The 11 T cell receptor beta chains below all came from one sample that was sequenced in a study of T cells in pancreatic ductal adenocarcinoma. The selected patients with pancreatic ductal adenocarcinoma had surgery but no neoadjuvant therapy. Sequencing used immunoSEQ multiplex PCR; TCRdb keeps in-frame clones, though not all of them. The data show more than 85,000 clones, about 95% seen once. The sample comprised PBMCs. These receptors were collected from a human donor with pancreatic ductal adenocarcinoma.

The DNA of the CDR3 is TGCACCAGCAGCCAAGATGGGCAGGGCACAGATACGCAGTATTTT. It is translated as CTSSQDGQGTDTQYF. J is TRBJ2-3 and V is TRBV1; the table's D call of TRBD1 was not tested on the DNA. TRBV1 is classified as a pseudogene. CDR3 length: 15 residues.

V and J are TRBV28 and TRBJ1-1, with a weak D call TRBD1 (5 bases). The germline V gene has CDR1 MDHEN and CDR2 SYDVKM. CDR3 length equals 16 residues. The germline V and J ends were trimmed by 6 bases and 4 bases, with 21 bases remaining between them. CDR3 loop: CASRLPSVGLVTEAFF. The CDR3 DNA follows: TGTGCCAGCAGACTACCCTCGGTGGGGCTGGTCACTGAAGCTTTCTTT. The complete variable domain, with remaining parts taken from reference TRBV28 and TRBJ1-1, reads DVKVTQSSRYLVKRTGEKVFLECVQDMDHENMFWYRQDPGLGLRLIYFSYDVKMKEKGDIPEGYSVSREKKERFSLILESASTNQTSMYLCASRLPSVGLVTEAFFGQGTRLTVV.

The V gene is TRBV2, the J gene TRBJ1-5; 7 bases are a match to TRBD1. V dropped 4 bases and J dropped 5; count of bases not matched to a gene: 2. This CDR3 is built from 13 residues. Germline loops: CDR1 SNHLY, CDR2 FYNNEI. The CDR3 protein is CASSGDSYQPQHF. CDR3 nucleotides: TGTGCCAGCAGTGGGGACAGTTATCAGCCCCAGCATTTT.

V gene TRBV14 combines with J gene TRBJ1-1; the match to TRBD1 covers 7 bases. Germline assignment: CDR1 SGHDN and CDR2 FVKESK. V was pared by 5 bases and J by 4 bases, with 7 bases of the junction left unmatched. The CDR3 length is 14 residues. The CDR3 nucleotides read TGTGCCAGCAGCAAATTGGCAGGGGGCACTGAAGCTTTCTTT. Amino acid sequence: CASSKLAGGTEAFF.

This chain connects TRBV7-9 to TRBJ2-3; the D is unclear. V was clipped by 2 bases and J by 6 bases, with 6 bases between them. Germline CDR1 is SEHNR and CDR2 is FQNEAQ (reference sequence). The CDR3 spans 12 residues. CDR3 sequence: CASSLLEDTQYF. CDR3 DNA sequence: TGTGCCAGCAGCTTACTTGAGGATACGCAGTATTTT.

V usage is TRBV7-2 and J usage is TRBJ1-2; TRBD1 is a possible D gene (6 bases). V gave up 4 bases and J gave up 2 bases, with 11 bases separating them. This CDR3 contains 14 residues. The germline V gene encodes CDR1 SGHTA and CDR2 FQGNSA. The chain's CDR3 is CASSSRTANYGYTF. The CDR3 region has the DNA TGTGCCAGCAGCTCACGGACAGCAAACTATGGCTACACCTTC. The full variable domain, in which reference TRBV7-2 and TRBJ1-2 provide the parts outside the CDR3, is GAGVSQSPSNKVTEKGKDVELRCDPISGHTALYWYRQSLGQGLEFLIYFQGNSAPDKSGLPSDRFSAERTGGSVSTLTIQRTQQEDSAVYLCASSSRTANYGYTFGSGTRLTVV.

The rearrangement links TRBV15 to TRBJ1-4; TRBD1 matches at 7 bases. The CDR3 spans 16 residues. Germline V gene sequence: CDR1 LNHNV, CDR2 YYDKDF (reference sequence). The junction had 12 bases not matched to a gene; V was cut back by 6 bases and J by 5 bases. The CDR3 region has the DNA TGTGCCACCAGTCGAGAGGGACAGAGAGGGAATGAAAAACTGTTTTTT. Its translation: CATSREGQRGNEKLFF.

This clone was found once. This chain connects TRBV27 to TRBJ2-7; 7 bases fit TRBD1. The CDR3 sequence is 14 residues long. Looked up from germline, CDR1 is MNHEY and CDR2 is SMNVEV (reference sequence). The J segment lost 4 bases and the V segment lost 5 bases, leaving 8 bases of the junction unmatched. The chain's CDR3 is CASSQPGQIYEQYF. DNA for the CDR3: TGTGCCAGCAGTCAACCGGGACAGATATACGAGCAGTACTTC.

The chain has TRBV7-8 and TRBJ2-2, with D unclear. In germline, CDR1 is SGHVS, CDR2 FQNEAQ. The CDR3 spans 15 residues. The ends were cut back, 1 base at V and 0 bases at J, with 6 bases in the middle. CDR3 nucleotides: TGTGCCAGCAGCTTAGGCGGAACGAACACCGGGGAGCTGTTTTTT. As protein: CASSLGGTNTGELFF.

The V gene is TRBV4-2, the J gene TRBJ2-7; the match to TRBD2 covers 12 bases. Losses at the gene ends were 3 bases for V and 5 bases for J; bases not matched to a gene: 11. The germline V gene has CDR1 LGHNA and CDR2 YNFKEQ. The CDR3 spans 17 residues. The CDR3 loop reads CASSQGASGRAEDEQYF. CDR3 in DNA: TGTGCCAGCAGCCAGGGGGCTAGCGGGAGGGCCGAGGACGAGCAGTACTTC.

This clone has just one count. The rearrangement links TRBV9 to TRBJ1-1; no clear D gene. Germline CDR1 is SGDLS and CDR2 is YYNGEE. This CDR3 has 12 amino acids. Trimming pared 7 bases from V and 1 base from J, leaving 8 bases between. The DNA of the CDR3 is TGTGCCAGCGGTATGGCGAACACTGAAGCTTTCTTT. As protein: CASGMANTEAFF.